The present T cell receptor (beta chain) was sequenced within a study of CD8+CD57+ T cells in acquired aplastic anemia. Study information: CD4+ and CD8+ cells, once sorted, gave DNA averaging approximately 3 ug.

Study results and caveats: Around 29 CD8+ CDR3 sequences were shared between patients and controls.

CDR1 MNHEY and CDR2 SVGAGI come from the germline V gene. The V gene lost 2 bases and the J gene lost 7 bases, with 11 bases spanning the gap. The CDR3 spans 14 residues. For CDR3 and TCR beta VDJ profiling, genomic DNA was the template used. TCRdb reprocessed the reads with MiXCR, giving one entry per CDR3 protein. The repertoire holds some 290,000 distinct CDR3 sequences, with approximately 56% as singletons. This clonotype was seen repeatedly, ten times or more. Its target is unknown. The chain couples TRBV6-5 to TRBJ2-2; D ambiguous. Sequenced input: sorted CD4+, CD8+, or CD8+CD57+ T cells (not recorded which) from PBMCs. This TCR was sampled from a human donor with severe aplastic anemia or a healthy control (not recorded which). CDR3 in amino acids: CASSYVGIGGELFF. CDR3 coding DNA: TGTGCCAGCAGTTACGTGGGGATTGGCGGGGAGCTGTTTTTT.